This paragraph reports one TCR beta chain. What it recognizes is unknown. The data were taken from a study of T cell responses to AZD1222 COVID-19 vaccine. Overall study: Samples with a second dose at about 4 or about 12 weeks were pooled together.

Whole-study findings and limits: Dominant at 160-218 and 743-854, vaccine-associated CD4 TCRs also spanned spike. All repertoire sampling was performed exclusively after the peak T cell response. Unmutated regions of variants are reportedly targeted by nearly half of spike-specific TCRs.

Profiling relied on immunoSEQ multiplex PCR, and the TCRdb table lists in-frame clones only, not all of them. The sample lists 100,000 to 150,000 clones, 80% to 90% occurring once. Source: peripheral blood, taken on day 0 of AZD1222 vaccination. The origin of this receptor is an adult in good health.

Here the CDR3 reads CASSQVNRYEQFF. CDR3 sequence (DNA): TGTGCCAGCAGCCAAGTAAATAGGTATGAGCAGTTCTTC. This sequence joins TRBV3-1 (or the pseudogene TRBV3-2) and TRBJ2-1; D unresolved. Germline V gene data show CDR1 as LGHDT and CDR2 as YNNKEL (reference sequence). Trimming removed 1 base from V and 8 bases from J, with 9 bases in between. CDR3 size: 13 residues.